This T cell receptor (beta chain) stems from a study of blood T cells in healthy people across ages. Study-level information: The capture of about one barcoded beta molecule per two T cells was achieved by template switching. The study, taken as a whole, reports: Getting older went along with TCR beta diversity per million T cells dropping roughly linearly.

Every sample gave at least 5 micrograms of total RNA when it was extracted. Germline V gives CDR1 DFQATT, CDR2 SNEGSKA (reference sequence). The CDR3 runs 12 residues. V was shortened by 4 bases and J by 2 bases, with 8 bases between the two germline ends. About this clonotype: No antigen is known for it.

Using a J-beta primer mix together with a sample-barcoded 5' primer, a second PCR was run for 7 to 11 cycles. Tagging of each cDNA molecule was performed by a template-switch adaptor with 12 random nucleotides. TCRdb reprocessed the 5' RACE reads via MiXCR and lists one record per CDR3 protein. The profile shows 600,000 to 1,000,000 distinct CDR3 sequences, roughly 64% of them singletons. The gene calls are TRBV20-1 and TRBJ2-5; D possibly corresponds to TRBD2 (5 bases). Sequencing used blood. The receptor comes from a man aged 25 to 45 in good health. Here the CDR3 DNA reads TGCAGTGCTACCGGGGAGCAAGAGACCCAGTACTTC. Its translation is CSATGEQETQYF.